This note documents a single T cell receptor beta chain sequence. Its binding antigen is unknown. Base qualities are missing; no much larger clone stands one base away. The cohort consisted of 650 to 850 healthy bone marrow donors. All cohort members were sampled while nominally healthy, although unrecorded immune exposures were likely present. Of the 650 to 750 cohort members, about 280 had positive CMV serostatus and roughly 330 had negative CMV serostatus, and CMV serostatus was not recorded for the donor. Each donor provided a peripheral blood sample, and peripheral blood mononuclear cells were used for TCR beta sequencing. Genomic DNA was extracted from the blood cell samples with the Qiagen DNeasy Blood Extraction Kit. These data originate in a study of cytomegalovirus exposure and HLA in healthy donors (dated by TCRdb to the late 2010s). Background for the entire study: An earlier analysis of approximately 550 of the donors reported 276 Gb of sequence data and 117 million unique TCR beta sequences from about 179 million T cells. Both class I and class II loci were covered by HLA typing, at four-digit resolution. The aim of the study was to test whether cataloging public T cell receptors could identify signatures of past pathogen exposure. About five DR-DQ haplotypes were handled as single units for association and clustering because linkage in the cohort was strong. In an earlier analysis of roughly 580 of the donors, high-throughput TCR beta sequencing was used to judge whether each TCR beta V gene segment behaved as functional or pseudogenic. The genetic ancestry cluster associated with self-reported Caucasian donors included 81% of the 300 to 400 genotyped donors. Among a few hundred genotyped donors of the cohort, an average of about 240,000 unique TCR beta nucleotide sequences were sequenced per donor, around 20% of them non-productive. The study profiled the T cell repertoires of about 640 subjects by immunosequencing and related them to cytomegalovirus serostatus. Donor age, sex, ethnicity and CMV serostatus were compiled together with the repertoire data. An early release covering 550 to 700 HLA-typed donors comprised roughly 300 gigabases of sequencing data and 85 million or so unique TCR sequences. Every repertoire in the discovery cohort had been generated on one and the same sequencing platform. Rather than drawing on any new phenotypic data, the later analysis identified candidate immune exposures from TCR beta sequences and the way those sequences occurred across donors. The number of donors typed differed by locus, with about 629-630 for A, B, C, DRB1 and DQB1, about 500 for DQA1, nearly 610 for DPA1, and roughly 450 for DPB1. To predict cytomegalovirus infection status, the study brought together high-throughput TCR immunosequencing, statistical association of individual TCRs with disease status, and machine learning. To study patterns of TCR occurrence, a later analysis re-analyzed previously published TCR beta repertoires from several hundred donors and added high-resolution HLA genotyping. In a later genetic analysis, genome-wide SNP genotypes for about three fifths of the roughly 670 donors were used, and that subset was treated as a discovery cohort. Besides the first cohort of roughly 660 subjects, a separate validation cohort made up of some 110 different subjects was used.

Study-wide findings and limitations: A later genetic analysis associated a missense DCLRE1C variant with V-gene and J-gene trimming of TCR beta chains, and an independent cohort replicated the association. Roughly 17 rarely observed V segments, including chromosome 9 orphons, were excluded from the earlier analysis of about 610 of the donors because counts were too low. Some IMGT-functional V segments, including TRBV6-2 and TRBV6-3, could not be told apart with the 87-base-pair reads, so those segments were excluded. Linkage disequilibrium might explain the correlated functional status among segregating V segments, but an unknown experimental factor could not be ruled out. The study gave a list of about 170 TCR beta chains associated with cytomegalovirus. Several of the top co-occurrence clusters appeared to be linked to parvovirus B19, influenza, CMV and Epstein-Barr virus, according to a later analysis. Because HLA typing was missing for some donors at each locus, association tests included only the typed subset. Most TCR sequences were observed very rarely across donors, whereas some public TCRs were present in many individuals. At a false discovery rate of 0.05, a later analysis linked around 17,000 TCR beta sequences to specific HLA alleles. In this cohort, only TCR beta chains were sequenced, and detectable features were limited by the absence of alpha or paired-chain data. A later analysis found that TCR association rates varied across HLA loci, with DRB1 alleles showing the most associated TCRs and HLA-C alleles the fewest. For the cohort, immune exposure information was limited to CMV serostatus. The presence/absence analyses assumed that sequencing depth was roughly uniform across donors, and that assumption may not be true. In a later analysis, most CMV-associated TCR beta chains were found to appear HLA-restricted, with HLA associations seemingly driven largely by CMV exposure. In vitro tests confirmed that three of the cytomegalovirus-associated TCR beta chains recognize cytomegalovirus antigens. The authors suggested that the approach could potentially be generalized to other disease states and immunological phenotypes. In a later analysis, HLA-associated TCR beta chains were found to be more clonally expanded and to have lower generation probabilities than equally common non-associated chains. When HLA alleles, especially DR and DQ, strongly co-occurred, attributing TCR associations to individual alleles was difficult. In both the original and validation cohorts, the classifier was reported to diagnose cytomegalovirus status with high specificity and sensitivity. A further reported finding was that TCR beta sequences accurately predicted the HLA-A and HLA-B alleles for most subjects in the first cohort. In a later genetic analysis, fewer N-insertions in productive TCRs were reported among donors in an Asian-associated ancestry cluster than the roughly 640-donor mean. A cluster of highly shared sequence variants was judged likely to be a technical artifact of the sequencing pipeline. In an earlier analysis of roughly 500 of the donors, most TCR beta V segments appeared in productive rearrangements about 87% or about 30% of the time, broadly matching IMGT annotations.

The germline V gene yields SGHRS for CDR1 and YFSETQ for CDR2. Inclusive of the bounding cysteine and phenylalanine, the CDR3 is 16 residues long. The read is trimmed to its CDR3 DNA, 48 bases read in frame from base 1. V gives up 0 bases and J gives up 6 bases, and the segment between their germline ends measures 19 bases. Receptor libraries were prepared by the immunoSEQ multiplex PCR assay. A mixture of 60 forward primers for TCR Vbeta segments and 13 reverse primers for TCR Jbeta segments was used in the multiplex PCR. Amplification of the CDR3 region of rearranged TCR beta genes was performed with a multiplex PCR assay on genomic DNA. On the Illumina HiSeq System, the amplified TCR beta libraries were sequenced as 87-base-pair reads. Regarding the original processing steps: Across the 670 or so repertoires, a later analysis counted 80 million or so unique TCR beta chains, roughly 11 million of which were shared by at least two donors. Raw reads were error-corrected and collapsed into unique sequences with a nearest-neighbor algorithm that merged closely related sequences to remove PCR and sequencing errors. Alignment of CDR3 sequences to IMGT reference sequences was used to assign V, D and J gene segments. For a sequence to be retained, a match of at least six nucleotides to both a V gene segment and a J gene segment was required. Rearrangements were called productive when the CDR3 lacked stop codons and stayed in frame with V and J; all others were non-productive. CDR3 was defined by IMGT convention, running from the second conserved V-encoded cysteine to the conserved J-encoded phenylalanine. The earlier analysis of more than 450 of the donors excluded sequences that lacked an unambiguous match to a single V gene segment. An earlier analysis of 450 to 650 of the donors called V segments functional above 56.7% productive rearrangements and segregating when the between-donor standard deviation exceeded 5%. To diagnose cytomegalovirus status from the catalog of TCR beta chain sequences, a statistical classification framework was built. In a later analysis, V and J genes were assigned by comparing TCR nucleotide sequences against IMGT/GENE-DB human TR gene sequences. Using the TCRdist pipeline, a later analysis assigned CDR3 sequences along with most-parsimonious VDJ recombination scenarios. A later analysis defined each TCR beta chain by its CDR3 amino acid sequence plus V-gene family, and excluded reads lacking a unique V-gene family. To address suspected cross-contamination and a sequencing artifact, a later analysis removed roughly 640 highly shared, low-generation-probability nucleotide sequences. A later analysis calculated a clonal expansion index for each public chain from normalized within-repertoire ranks of inferred template counts. A later analysis computed generation probabilities with a VDJ recombination model fitted to out-of-frame rearrangements, and checked the results against IGoR. A later analysis scored TCR-TCR, TCR-HLA and TCR-CMV co-occurrence with hypergeometric tests, applying a repertoire-size bias correction to TCR pairs. False discovery rates were estimated in a later analysis by permuting HLA or CMV assignments 20 times. In a later analysis, co-occurring TCRs were grouped with DBSCAN, and TCRdist sequence similarity was added when clustering was performed within HLA-allele-positive subsets. Repertoires with fewer than 30,000 or more than 120,000 public chains, plus five repertoires with anomalous nucleotide sharing, were excluded from co-occurrence clustering. TCRdb obtained this table from immuneACCESS and retained in-frame rearrangements with V and J assigned. These tables miss some clones; where compared with another copy, unresolved V genes account for less than half of the shortfall, and the remainder is unexplained. D and trimming were read from the DNA, whereas the V and J calls and clone size are those reported in that table. This sample comprises 110,000 to 150,000 clones, 73% of them detected only once. The top ten clonotypes cover roughly an eighth of the sample.

This TCR was sampled from a human donor in good health. The sequence links TRBV5-1 to TRBJ2-7, with the D gene call left open. The sample comprised PBMCs. Read as DNA, the sequence is TGCGCCAGCAGCTTGGAGTGGCCTGGAGTGTTGCTCGAGCAGTACTTC. Translated, it gives CASSLEWPGVLLEQYF. When the CDR3 is completed using the reference TRBV5-1 and TRBJ2-7 genes on either side, the full variable domain is KAGVTQTPRYLIKTRGQQVTLSCSPISGHRSVSWYQQTPGQGLQFLFEYFSETQRNKGNFPGRFSGRQFSNSRSEMNVSTLELGDSALYLCASSLEWPGVLLEQYFGPGTRLTVT.